Listed here is a single TCR beta chain. Its antigen is as yet unknown. This sample is drawn from a study of cytomegalovirus exposure and HLA in healthy donors. Across the study: The 120 validation repertoires and the approximately 700 first-cohort repertoires shared a platform, a later analysis reported.

Points from the study as a whole: While the bulk of TCR sequences proved rare, some public TCRs turned up in many donors. Cytomegalovirus-associated status was assigned to 150 to 200 TCR beta chains. Three CMV-associated chains proved CMV antigen-specific in vitro.

Clones were sequenced by immunoSEQ multiplex PCR, and TCRdb holds only the in-frame ones, with some missing. This sample has about 160,000 clones, with about 95% found just once. The trim removed 7 bases at V and 4 bases at J, leaving 8 bases unmatched. Germline-derived CDR1 and CDR2 are SGHTA and FQGNSA. The CDR3 totals 15 residues. This TCR was recovered from a woman aged 18 to 35 in good health and CMV-seronegative. The sample consisted of PBMCs. The V and J genes are TRBV7-2 and TRBJ1-5; 9 nucleotides match TRBD1. In DNA, the CDR3 is TGTGCCAGCAATTTACAGGGGGCGCCGAATCAGCCCCAGCATTTT. This translates into CASNLQGAPNQPQHF.